This record concerns one T cell receptor (beta chain) sequence. What it recognizes is unknown. The data were obtained in a study of shared clonotypes between healthy human individuals. Study information: For every donor, three CD4 naive, three CD4 memory, two CD8 naive and one CD8 memory plates were used.

Study observations and caveats: Sample collection involved blood only; tissue repertoires are likely different.

Germline V gene data show CDR1 as SGHVS and CDR2 as FNYEAQ. The CDR3 is 14 amino acids. Trimming removed 1 base from V and 3 bases from J, with 7 bases in between. Per sorted-subset replicate PCR, input was around 200 ng DNA, representing about 32,000 T cell genomes. Profiling relied on immunoSEQ multiplex PCR, and the TCRdb table lists in-frame clones only, not all of them. The table lists millions of clones, 85% to 95% of them singletons, with 0.13% in the top ten. This clonotype originated in a man aged 18 to 29 in good health. The J gene is TRBJ1-3, the V gene TRBV7-6; the D is unclear. Sequenced input: naive CD4+ T cells sorted from blood. Subset indicated: CD45RA+ positively selected. CDR3 protein: CASSLDVVGNTIYF. The CDR3 DNA reads as TGTGCCAGCAGCTTAGATGTGGTTGGAAACACCATATATTTT.